This TCR beta chain was retrieved from a study of blood T cell repertoires in COVID-19. Overall study: Whether acute or convalescent, the COVID-19 samples came from the United States, Italy and Spain.

This CDR3 has 15 amino acids. The data were produced by immunoSEQ multiplex PCR, yet TCRdb's version contains in-frame clones alone and is incomplete. This table holds 450,000 or so clones, 80% to 90% found once. This sequence joins TRBV21-1 and TRBJ2-3; the table's TRBD1 call for D was not verified on the DNA. TRBV21-1 is given as a pseudogene. The clonotype originates from a young man with COVID-19, enrolled during active disease. The specimen sequenced was peripheral blood. CDR3 residues: CASSKGTGCEDTQYF. The CDR3 nucleotides are TGTGCCAGCAGCAAAGGGACAGGGTGTGAGGATACGCAGTATTTT.